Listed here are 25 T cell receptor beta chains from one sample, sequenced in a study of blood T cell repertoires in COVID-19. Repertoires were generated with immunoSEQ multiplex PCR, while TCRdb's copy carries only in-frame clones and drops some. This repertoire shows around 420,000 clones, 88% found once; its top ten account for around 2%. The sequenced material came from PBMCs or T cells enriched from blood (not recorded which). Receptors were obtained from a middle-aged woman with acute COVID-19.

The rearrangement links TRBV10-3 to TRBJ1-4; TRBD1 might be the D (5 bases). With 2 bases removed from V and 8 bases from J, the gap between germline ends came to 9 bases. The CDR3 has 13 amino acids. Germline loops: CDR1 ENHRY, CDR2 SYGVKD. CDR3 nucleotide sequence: TGTGCCATCAGTGAGACAGGCCAAGAAAAACTGTTTTTT. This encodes CAISETGQEKLFF.

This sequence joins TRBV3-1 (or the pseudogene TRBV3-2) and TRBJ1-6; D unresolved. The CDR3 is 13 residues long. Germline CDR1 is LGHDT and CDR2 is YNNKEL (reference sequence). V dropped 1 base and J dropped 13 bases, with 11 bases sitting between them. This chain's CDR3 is CASSQGAASPLHF. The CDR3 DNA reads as TGTGCCAGCAGCCAAGGGGCCGCTTCCCCCCTCCACTTT.

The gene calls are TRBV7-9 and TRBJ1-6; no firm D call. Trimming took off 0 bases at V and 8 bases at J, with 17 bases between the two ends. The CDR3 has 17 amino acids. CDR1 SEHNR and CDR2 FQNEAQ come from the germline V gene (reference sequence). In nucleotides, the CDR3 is TGTGCCAGCAGCTTAGCGCAGCGGCAGGTCGACGATTCACCCCTCCACTTT. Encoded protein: CASSLAQRQVDDSPLHF.

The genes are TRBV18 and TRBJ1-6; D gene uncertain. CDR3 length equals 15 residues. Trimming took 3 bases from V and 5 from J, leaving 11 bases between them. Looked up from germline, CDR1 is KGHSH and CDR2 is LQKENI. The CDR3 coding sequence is TGTGCCAGCTCACCCAGTGCCGGGGATAATTCACCCCTCCACTTT. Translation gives CASSPSAGDNSPLHF.

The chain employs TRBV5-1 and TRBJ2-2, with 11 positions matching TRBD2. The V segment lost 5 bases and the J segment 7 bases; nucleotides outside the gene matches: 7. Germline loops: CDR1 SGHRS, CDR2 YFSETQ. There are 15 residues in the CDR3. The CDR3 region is CASRTGTSGVGELFF. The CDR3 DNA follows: TGCGCCAGCAGGACCGGGACTAGCGGAGTCGGGGAGCTGTTTTTT. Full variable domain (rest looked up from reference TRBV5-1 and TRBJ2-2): KAGVTQTPRYLIKTRGQQVTLSCSPISGHRSVSWYQQTPGQGLQFLFEYFSETQRNKGNFPGRFSGRQFSNSRSEMNVSTLELGDSALYLCASRTGTSGVGELFFGEGSRLTVL.

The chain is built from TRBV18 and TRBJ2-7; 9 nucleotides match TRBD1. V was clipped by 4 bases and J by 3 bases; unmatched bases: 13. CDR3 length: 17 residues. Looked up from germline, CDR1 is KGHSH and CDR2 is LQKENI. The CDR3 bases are TGTGCCAGCTCACAATACTGGATACAGGGGGCCGTCTACGAGCAGTACTTC. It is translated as CASSQYWIQGAVYEQYF.

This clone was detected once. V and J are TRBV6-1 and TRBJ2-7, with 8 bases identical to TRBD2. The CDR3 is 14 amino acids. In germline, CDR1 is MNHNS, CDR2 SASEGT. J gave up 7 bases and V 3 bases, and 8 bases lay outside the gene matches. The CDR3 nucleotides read TGTGCCAGCAGTGACCCCGGGACTAGAGAGGAGCAGTACTTC. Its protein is CASSDPGTREEQYF.

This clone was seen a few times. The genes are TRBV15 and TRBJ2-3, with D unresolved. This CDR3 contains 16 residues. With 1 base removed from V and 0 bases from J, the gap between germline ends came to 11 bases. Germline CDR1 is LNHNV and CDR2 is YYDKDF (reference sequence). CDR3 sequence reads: CATSRGLLTSTDTQYF. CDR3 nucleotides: TGTGCCACCAGCAGAGGACTTTTGACTAGCACAGATACGCAGTATTTT.

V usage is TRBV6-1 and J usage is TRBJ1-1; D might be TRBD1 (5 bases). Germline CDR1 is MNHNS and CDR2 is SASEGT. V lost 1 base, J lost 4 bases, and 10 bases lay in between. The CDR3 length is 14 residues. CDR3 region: CASSEVTGGTEAFF. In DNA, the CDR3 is TGTGCCAGCAGTGAAGTAACGGGGGGCACTGAAGCTTTCTTT.

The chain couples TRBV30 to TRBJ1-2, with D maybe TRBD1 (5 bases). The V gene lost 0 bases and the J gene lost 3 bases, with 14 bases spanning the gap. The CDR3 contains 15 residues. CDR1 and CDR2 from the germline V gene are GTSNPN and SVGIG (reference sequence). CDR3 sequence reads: CAWSVGGSRDYGYTF. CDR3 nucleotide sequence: TGTGCCTGGAGTGTGGGGGGATCACGGGACTATGGCTACACCTTC.

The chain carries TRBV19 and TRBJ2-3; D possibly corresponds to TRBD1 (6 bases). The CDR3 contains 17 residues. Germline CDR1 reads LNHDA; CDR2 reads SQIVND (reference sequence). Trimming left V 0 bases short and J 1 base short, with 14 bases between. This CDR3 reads CASSIDPTGLGTDTQYF. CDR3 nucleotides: TGTGCCAGTAGTATAGATCCGACAGGTTTGGGCACAGATACGCAGTATTTT.

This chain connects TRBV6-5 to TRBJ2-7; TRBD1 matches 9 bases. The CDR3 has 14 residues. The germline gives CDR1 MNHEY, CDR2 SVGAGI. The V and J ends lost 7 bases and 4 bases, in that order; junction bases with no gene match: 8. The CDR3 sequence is CASTKQGALYEQYF. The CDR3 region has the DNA TGTGCCAGCACCAAACAGGGGGCCCTGTACGAGCAGTACTTC.

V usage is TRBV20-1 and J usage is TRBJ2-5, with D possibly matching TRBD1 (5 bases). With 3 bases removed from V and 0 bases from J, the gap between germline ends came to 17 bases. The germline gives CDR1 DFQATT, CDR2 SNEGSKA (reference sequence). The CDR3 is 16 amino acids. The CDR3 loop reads CSASADGAGYQETQYF. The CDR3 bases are TGCAGTGCTAGTGCGGACGGAGCAGGGTACCAAGAGACCCAGTACTTC.

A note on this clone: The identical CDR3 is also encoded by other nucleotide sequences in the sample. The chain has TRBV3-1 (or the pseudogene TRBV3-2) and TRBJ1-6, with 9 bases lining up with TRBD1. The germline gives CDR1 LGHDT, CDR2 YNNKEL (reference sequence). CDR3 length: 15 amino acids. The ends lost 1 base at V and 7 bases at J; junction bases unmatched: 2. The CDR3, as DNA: TGTGCCAGCAGCCAAGTGGGACAGGGCAATTCACCCCTCCACTTT. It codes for CASSQVGQGNSPLHF.

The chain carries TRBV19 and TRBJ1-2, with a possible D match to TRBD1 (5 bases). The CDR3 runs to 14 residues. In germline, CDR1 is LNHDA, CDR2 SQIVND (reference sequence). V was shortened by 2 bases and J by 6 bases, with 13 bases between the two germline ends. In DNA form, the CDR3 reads TGTGCCAGTAGTATACCCTCAGGGTACAATGGCTACACCTTC. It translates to CASSIPSGYNGYTF.

DNA of the CDR3: TGTGCCTGGAGTCAGCACAGCTACTACGAGCAGTACTTC. It yields the protein CAWSQHSYYEQYF. The chain is built from TRBV30 and TRBJ2-7; D not resolved. There are 13 residues in the CDR3. CDR1 is GTSNPN and CDR2 is SVGIG in the germline V gene (reference sequence). Deletions cut 2 bases from V and 3 bases from J, with 11 bases between.

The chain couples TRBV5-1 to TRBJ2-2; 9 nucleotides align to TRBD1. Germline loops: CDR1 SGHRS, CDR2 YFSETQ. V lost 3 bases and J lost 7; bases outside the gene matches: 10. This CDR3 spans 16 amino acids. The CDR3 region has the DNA TGCGCCAGCAGCTGGGGGACAGGGCGAAAAGGCGGGGAGCTGTTTTTT. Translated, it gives CASSWGTGRKGGELFF. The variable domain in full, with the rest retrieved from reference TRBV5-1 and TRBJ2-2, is KAGVTQTPRYLIKTRGQQVTLSCSPISGHRSVSWYQQTPGQGLQFLFEYFSETQRNKGNFPGRFSGRQFSNSRSEMNVSTLELGDSALYLCASSWGTGRKGGELFFGEGSRLTVL.

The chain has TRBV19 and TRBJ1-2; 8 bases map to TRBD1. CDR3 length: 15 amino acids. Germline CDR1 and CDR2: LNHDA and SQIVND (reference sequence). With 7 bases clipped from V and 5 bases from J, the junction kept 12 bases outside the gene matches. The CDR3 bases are TGTGCCAGTATGACGCCAGGGGGCTCTATATATGGCTACACCTTC. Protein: CASMTPGGSIYGYTF.

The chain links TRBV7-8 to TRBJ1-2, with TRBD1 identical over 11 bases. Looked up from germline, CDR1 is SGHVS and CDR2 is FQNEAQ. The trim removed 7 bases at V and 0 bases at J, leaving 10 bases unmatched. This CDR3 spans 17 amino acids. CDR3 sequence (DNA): TGTGCCAGCACCTCCCCCGGACAGGGGGCCTCTAACTATGGCTACACCTTC. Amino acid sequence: CASTSPGQGASNYGYTF.

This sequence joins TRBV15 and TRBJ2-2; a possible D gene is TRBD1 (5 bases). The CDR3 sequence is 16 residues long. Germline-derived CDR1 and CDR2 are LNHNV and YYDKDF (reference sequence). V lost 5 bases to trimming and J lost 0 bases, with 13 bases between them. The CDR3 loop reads CATSYRIQPNTGELFF. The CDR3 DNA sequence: TGTGCCACCAGCTACAGGATTCAGCCGAACACCGGGGAGCTGTTTTTT.

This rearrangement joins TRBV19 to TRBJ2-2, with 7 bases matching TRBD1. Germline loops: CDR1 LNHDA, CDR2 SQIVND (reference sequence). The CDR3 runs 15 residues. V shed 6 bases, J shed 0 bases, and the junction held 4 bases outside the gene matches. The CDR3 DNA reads TGTGCCAGTAGGCTAACAGGGGCGAACACCGGGGAGCTGTTTTTT. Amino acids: CASRLTGANTGELFF.

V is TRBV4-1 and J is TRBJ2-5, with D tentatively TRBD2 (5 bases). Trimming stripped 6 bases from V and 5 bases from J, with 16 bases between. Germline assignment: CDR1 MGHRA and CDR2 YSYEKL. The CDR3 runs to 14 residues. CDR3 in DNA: TGCGCCAGCAGAGCCGGACTCGTGGGGGAGACCCAGTACTTC. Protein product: CASRAGLVGETQYF.

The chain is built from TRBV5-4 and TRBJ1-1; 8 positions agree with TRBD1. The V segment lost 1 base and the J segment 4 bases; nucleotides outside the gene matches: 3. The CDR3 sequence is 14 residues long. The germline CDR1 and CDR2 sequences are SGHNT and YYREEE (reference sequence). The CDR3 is CASSLTGGSTEAFF. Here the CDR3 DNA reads TGTGCCAGCAGCTTGACAGGGGGTTCCACTGAAGCTTTCTTT.

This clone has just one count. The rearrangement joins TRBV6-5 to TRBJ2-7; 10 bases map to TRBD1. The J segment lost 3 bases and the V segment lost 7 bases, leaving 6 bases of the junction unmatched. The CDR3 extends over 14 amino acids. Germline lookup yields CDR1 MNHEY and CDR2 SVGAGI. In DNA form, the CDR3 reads TGTGCCAGCAAGACAGGGGGCTTCAGCTACGAGCAGTACTTC. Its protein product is CASKTGGFSYEQYF.

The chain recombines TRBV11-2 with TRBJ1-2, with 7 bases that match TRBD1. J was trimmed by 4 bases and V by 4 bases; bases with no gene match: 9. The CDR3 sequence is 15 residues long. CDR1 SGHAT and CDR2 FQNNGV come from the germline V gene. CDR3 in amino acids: CASSSRGDSAYGYTF. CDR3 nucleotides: TGTGCCAGCAGCTCCAGGGGGGACAGTGCCTATGGCTACACCTTC.